This TCR beta chain was obtained from a study of cytomegalovirus exposure and HLA in healthy donors. Turning to this clone: The antigen remains unidentified.

PCR employed 60 Vbeta and 13 Jbeta primers. Only in-frame clones appear in the TCRdb table, and some are missing; sequencing was by immunoSEQ multiplex PCR. The sample consists of 250,000 to 350,000 clones, roughly 90% of them appearing once. Notes on the study in general: More clonal expansion characterized HLA-associated TCR beta chains than equally common others in a later analysis. It was reported in a later analysis that an Asian-associated ancestry cluster showed fewer N-insertions than the roughly 660-donor mean. In all likelihood, a cluster of highly shared sequence variants was a sequencing artifact. Later analysis demonstrated an association between a missense DCLRE1C variant and TCR beta V- and J-gene trimming.

V shed 5 bases, J shed 4 bases, and the junction held 5 bases outside the gene matches. This CDR3 is 13 amino acids long. Germline V lookup: CDR1 SGHDT, CDR2 YYEEEE. This TCR derives from a woman under 30 in good health and CMV-seronegative. Material: PBMCs. The chain couples TRBV5-6 to TRBJ2-5, with 7 bases aligning to TRBD1. CDR3 residues: CASSYRGGETQYF. The CDR3 DNA reads TGTGCCAGCAGTTACAGGGGCGGAGAGACCCAGTACTTC.